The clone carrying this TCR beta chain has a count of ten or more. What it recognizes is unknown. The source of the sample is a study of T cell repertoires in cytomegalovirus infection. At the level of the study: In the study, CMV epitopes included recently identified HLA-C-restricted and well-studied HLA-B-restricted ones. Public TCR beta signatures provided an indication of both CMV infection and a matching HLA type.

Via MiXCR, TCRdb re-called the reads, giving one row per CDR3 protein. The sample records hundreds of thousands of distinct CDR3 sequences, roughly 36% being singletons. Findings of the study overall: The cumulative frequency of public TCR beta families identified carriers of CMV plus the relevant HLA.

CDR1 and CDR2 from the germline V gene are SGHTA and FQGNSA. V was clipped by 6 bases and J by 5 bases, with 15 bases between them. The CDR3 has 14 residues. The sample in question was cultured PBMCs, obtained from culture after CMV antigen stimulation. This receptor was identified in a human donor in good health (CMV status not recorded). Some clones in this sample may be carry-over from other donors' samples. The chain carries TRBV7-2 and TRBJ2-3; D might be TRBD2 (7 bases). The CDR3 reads CASSFRGGGDTQYF. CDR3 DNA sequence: TGTGCCAGCAGTTTTCGAGGGGGGGGAGATACGCAGTATTTT.